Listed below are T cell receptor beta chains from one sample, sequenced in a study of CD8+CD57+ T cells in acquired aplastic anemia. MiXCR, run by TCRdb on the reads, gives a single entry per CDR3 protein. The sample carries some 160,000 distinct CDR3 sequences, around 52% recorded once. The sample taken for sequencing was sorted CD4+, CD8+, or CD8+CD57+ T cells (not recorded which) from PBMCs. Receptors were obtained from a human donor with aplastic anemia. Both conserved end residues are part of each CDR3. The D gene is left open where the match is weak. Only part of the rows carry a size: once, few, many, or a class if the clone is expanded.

CASSLEVGNEQFF	TGTGCCAGCAGCTTGGAGGTGGGAAATGAGCAGTTCTTC	TRBV5-4	NA	TRBJ2-1	NA
CASSMYGGNTEAFF	TGTGCCAGTAGTATGTACGGCGGGAACACTGAAGCTTTCTTT	TRBV19	NA	TRBJ1-1	NA
CASRTSGLEQYF	TGCGCCAGTAGGACTAGCGGGCTCGAGCAGTACTTC	TRBV10-2	NA	TRBJ2-7	TRBD2
CASCHGTGELFF	TGTGCCAGTTGTCACGGAACCGGGGAGCTGTTTTTT	TRBV19	NA	TRBJ2-2	NA
CASSRGIGSNQPQHF	TGTGCCAGCAGCAGAGGGATTGGTAGCAATCAGCCCCAGCATTTT	TRBV3-1	NA	TRBJ1-5	NA
CASSLVGGMDSSYEQYF	TGCGCCAGCAGCTTGGTAGGAGGAATGGATTCCTCCTACGAGCAGTACTTC	TRBV5-1	few	TRBJ2-7	NA
CASSLGLQPQETQYF	TGTGCCAGCAGCCTCGGACTACAACCACAAGAGACCCAGTACTTC	TRBV2	NA	TRBJ2-5	NA
CATSSGIPGEQYF	TGTGCCACCAGCTCCGGGATCCCGGGCGAGCAGTACTTC	TRBV15	NA	TRBJ2-7	NA
CASRKNYGYTF	TGCGCCAGCCGTAAGAACTATGGCTACACCTTC	TRBV5-1	NA	TRBJ1-2	NA
CATSVRTSGVTDTQYF	TGTGCCACCAGTGTGAGGACTAGCGGAGTCACAGATACGCAGTATTTT	TRBV24-1	many	TRBJ2-3	TRBD2
CATSDGYTF	TGTGCCACCAGTGATGGCTACACCTTC	TRBV24-1	NA	TRBJ1-2	NA
CSGIQTLHSGNTIYF	TGCAGTGGAATTCAGACTTTACACTCTGGAAACACCATATATTTT	TRBV29-1	many	TRBJ1-3	NA
CASSPPDRLNYGYTF	TGTGCCAGCAGCCCCCCGGACAGGCTCAACTATGGCTACACCTTC	TRBV9	few	TRBJ1-2	TRBD1
CASSKGGEQYF	TGTGCCAGTAGTAAGGGGGGGGAGCAGTACTTC	TRBV19	many	TRBJ2-7	NA
CASSLGAPDGYTF	TGCGCCAGCAGCTTAGGAGCGCCGGATGGCTACACCTTC	TRBV5-1	many	TRBJ1-2	NA
CSARPPTSVGDEQYF	TGCAGTGCTAGACCACCGACTAGCGTCGGGGACGAGCAGTACTTC	TRBV20-1	NA	TRBJ2-7	TRBD2
CASSLGDTAGNTIYF	TGTGCCAGCAGTTTGGGGGACACAGCTGGAAACACCATATATTTT	TRBV12-3/TRBV12-4	many	TRBJ1-3	NA
CASSIERTSGYTF	TGTGCCAGTAGTATAGAAAGGACTAGTGGCTACACCTTC	TRBV19	many	TRBJ1-2	NA
CASSVVGTSGDTQYF	TGTGCCAGCAGCGTAGTAGGAACTAGCGGAGATACGCAGTATTTT	TRBV9	once	TRBJ2-3	TRBD2
CASSQASDGMYMAFF	TGTGCCAGCAGCCAAGCCTCGGACGGAATGTATATGGCTTTCTTT	TRBV4-2	many	TRBJ1-1	NA
CASKLLAGVLDTQYF	TGTGCCAGCAAACTATTAGCGGGAGTGTTAGATACGCAGTATTTT	TRBV27	few	TRBJ2-3	TRBD2
CATSTGPGELFF	TGTGCCACCAGTACGGGTCCCGGGGAGCTGTTTTTT	TRBV24-1	NA	TRBJ2-2	NA
CSVEDGTSESYEQYF	TGCAGCGTTGAAGATGGGACTAGCGAGTCCTACGAGCAGTACTTC	TRBV29-1	many	TRBJ2-7	TRBD2
CASSLNTGELLF	TGTGCCAGCAGTTTAAACACCGGGGAGCTGCTTTTT	TRBV12-3/TRBV12-4	NA	TRBJ2-2	NA
CASSGQKEGYTF	TGTGCCAGCAGTGGGCAGAAGGAGGGCTACACCTTC	TRBV2	NA	TRBJ1-2	NA
CASSLGQGPRQPQHF	TGTGCCAGCAGCCTAGGACAGGGCCCGCGTCAGCCCCAGCATTTT	TRBV6-4	NA	TRBJ1-5	TRBD1
CASSSGGNTEASF	TGCGCCAGCAGCTCCGGGGGGAACACTGAAGCTTCCTTT	TRBV4-1	once	TRBJ1-1	NA
CSVGPGTDTQYF	TGCAGCGTTGGTCCGGGGACAGATACGCAGTATTTT	TRBV29-1	NA	TRBJ2-3	NA
CASSAPTGGVDYGYTF	TGTGCCAGCAGTGCCCCAACAGGGGGCGTCGACTATGGCTACACCTTC	TRBV2	few	TRBJ1-2	TRBD1
CASSPFGGRAGELFF	TGTGCCAGCAGCCCATTTGGCGGGAGGGCCGGGGAGCTGTTTTTT	TRBV7-6	NA	TRBJ2-2	TRBD2
CASSENPTYGYTF	TGCGCCAGCAGTGAAAATCCGACCTATGGCTACACCTTC	TRBV10-1	NA	TRBJ1-2	NA
CASTSKIYEQYF	TGTGCCAGCACCTCTAAGATTTACGAGCAGTACTTC	TRBV2	NA	TRBJ2-7	NA
CATSRDREGSPLHF	TGTGCCACCAGCAGAGATAGGGAGGGATCACCCCTCCACTTT	TRBV15	many	TRBJ1-6	NA
CASSSAFF	TGTGCCAGCAGCTCAGCTTTCTTT	TRBV7-2	NA	TRBJ1-1	NA
CASSSPHSGTGGLYGYTF	TGTGCCAGCAGTTCCCCACATTCAGGGACAGGGGGCCTCTATGGCTACACCTTC	TRBV6-2/TRBV6-3	NA	TRBJ1-2	TRBD1
CASRPNRDEQYF	TGTGCCAGCAGACCAAACAGGGACGAGCAGTACTTC	TRBV6-1	many	TRBJ2-7	NA